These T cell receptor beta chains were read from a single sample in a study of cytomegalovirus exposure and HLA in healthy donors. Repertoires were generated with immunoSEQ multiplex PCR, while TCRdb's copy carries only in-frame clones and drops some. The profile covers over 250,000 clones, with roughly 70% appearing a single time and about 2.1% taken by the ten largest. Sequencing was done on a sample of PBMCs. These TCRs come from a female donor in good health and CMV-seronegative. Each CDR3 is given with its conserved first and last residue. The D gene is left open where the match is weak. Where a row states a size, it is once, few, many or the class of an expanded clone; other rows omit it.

CDR3: CASRTVAGGSYEQYF
DNA: TGTGCCAGCAGGACAGTAGCGGGAGGCTCCTACGAGCAGTACTTC
V: TRBV2
size: NA
J: TRBJ2-7
D: TRBD2

CDR3: CASSLQGGYEQYF
DNA: TGTGCCAGCAGTTTACAGGGGGGCTACGAGCAGTACTTC
V: TRBV27
size: NA
J: TRBJ2-7
D: NA

CDR3: CASSSWTVLAPYEQYF
DNA: TGTGCCAGCAGTTCTTGGACAGTTTTAGCCCCCTACGAGCAGTACTTC
V: TRBV27
size: NA
J: TRBJ2-7
D: NA

CDR3: CASSETSGRAEQYF
DNA: TGCGCCAGCAGTGAGACTAGCGGGAGAGCCGAGCAGTACTTC
V: TRBV10-2
size: NA
J: TRBJ2-7
D: TRBD2

CDR3: CASSLGGGDEKLFF
DNA: TGCGCCAGCAGCTTGGGAGGGGGCGATGAAAAACTGTTTTTT
V: TRBV5-1
size: NA
J: TRBJ1-4
D: TRBD1

CDR3: CASSFSGTQGSTGELFF
DNA: TGTGCCAGCAGCTTCTCCGGGACCCAGGGGAGCACCGGGGAGCTGTTTTTT
V: TRBV11-3
size: NA
J: TRBJ2-2
D: NA

CDR3: CASSSPTGWDNEQFF
DNA: TGCGCCAGCAGCTCTCCGACAGGGTGGGACAATGAGCAGTTCTTC
V: TRBV5-1
size: NA
J: TRBJ2-1
D: TRBD1

CDR3: CAGPAGGGEQFF
DNA: TGTGCCGGCCCAGCGGGAGGTGGGGAGCAGTTCTTC
V: TRBV11-2
size: once
J: TRBJ2-1
D: TRBD2

CDR3: CASSYRQTSTDTQYF
DNA: TGCGCCAGCAGCTATCGACAGACTAGCACAGATACGCAGTATTTT
V: TRBV5-1
size: NA
J: TRBJ2-3
D: NA

CDR3: CASSPYSRGKGGNEQFF
DNA: TGTGCCAGCAGTCCTTACTCCCGCGGGAAGGGGGGGAATGAGCAGTTCTTC
V: TRBV28
size: once
J: TRBJ2-1
D: NA

CDR3: CASRTGFYEQYF
DNA: TGCGCCAGCAGAACAGGGTTCTACGAGCAGTACTTC
V: TRBV10-2
size: NA
J: TRBJ2-7
D: NA

CDR3: CAWNGQLNEQYF
DNA: TGTGCCTGGAATGGACAGCTCAACGAGCAGTACTTC
V: TRBV30
size: NA
J: TRBJ2-7
D: NA

CDR3: CASSPGLAGGLAKNIQYF
DNA: TGCGCCAGCAGCCCTGGACTAGCGGGAGGGCTAGCCAAAAACATTCAGTACTTC
V: TRBV4-1
size: NA
J: TRBJ2-4
D: TRBD2

CDR3: CASVQAGTRTDTQYF
DNA: TGTGCTAGTGTTCAGGCGGGAACCCGCACAGATACGCAGTATTTT
V: TRBV12-5
size: NA
J: TRBJ2-3
D: NA

CDR3: CASILAARVTDTQYF
DNA: TGTGCCAGCATTCTCGCGGCGAGAGTCACAGATACGCAGTATTTT
V: TRBV6-1
size: few
J: TRBJ2-3
D: NA

CDR3: CASSSDTGSYEQYF
DNA: TGTGCCAGCAGTTCGGACACGGGCTCCTACGAGCAGTACTTC
V: TRBV27
size: NA
J: TRBJ2-7
D: NA

CDR3: CASSLPRTSGPYEQYF
DNA: TGTGCCAGCAGCTTACCTAGGACTAGCGGACCCTACGAGCAGTACTTC
V: TRBV5-6
size: NA
J: TRBJ2-7
D: TRBD2

CDR3: CASSVVSGGSGNTIYF
DNA: TGTGCCAGCAGCGTAGTTTCGGGGGGCTCTGGAAACACCATATATTTT
V: TRBV9
size: NA
J: TRBJ1-3
D: NA

CDR3: CASSIELRRSNEQFF
DNA: TGTGCCAGTAGTATAGAACTCCGGCGGAGCAATGAGCAGTTCTTC
V: TRBV19
size: NA
J: TRBJ2-1
D: NA

CDR3: CASSPEDPITQNEQFF
DNA: TGTGCCAGCTCACCAGAGGATCCGATAACCCAAAATGAGCAGTTCTTC
V: TRBV18
size: NA
J: TRBJ2-1
D: NA

CDR3: CASSDEAAYEQYF
DNA: TGTGCCAGCAGCGATGAGGCGGCCTACGAGCAGTACTTC
V: TRBV9
size: NA
J: TRBJ2-7
D: NA

CDR3: CASSFGHGGRTF
DNA: TGTGCCAGCAGCTTCGGACATGGTGGGCGGACCTTC
V: TRBV11-3
size: NA
J: TRBJ1-2
D: NA

CDR3: CASSLMLAGFSYEQYF
DNA: TGTGCCAGCAGCTTAATGCTAGCGGGCTTCTCCTACGAGCAGTACTTC
V: TRBV7-6
size: NA
J: TRBJ2-7
D: TRBD2

CDR3: CASSYGAHTQYF
DNA: TGTGCCAGCAGTTACGGGGCACATACGCAGTATTTT
V: TRBV6-6
size: NA
J: TRBJ2-3
D: NA

CDR3: CASSYQGAFGSTIYF
DNA: TGTGCCAGCAGTTACCAGGGGGCTTTCGGAAGCACCATATATTTT
V: TRBV27
size: NA
J: TRBJ1-3
D: TRBD1

CDR3: CASSIGQGAYEQYF
DNA: TGTGCCAGCAGTATCGGACAGGGGGCATACGAGCAGTACTTC
V: TRBV27
size: few
J: TRBJ2-7
D: TRBD1

CDR3: CSAIDRGYGYTF
DNA: TGCAGCGCCATTGACAGGGGCTATGGCTACACCTTC
V: TRBV29-1
size: few
J: TRBJ1-2
D: TRBD1